Each of the 26 T cell receptor beta chains below was sequenced from the same sample in a study of graft-versus-host responses after intestinal transplantation. No antigen has been assigned to these receptors. Clones were sequenced by immunoSEQ multiplex PCR, and TCRdb holds only the in-frame ones, with some missing. The data show about 70,000 clones, about 90% seen once. The sample was unstimulated CD8+ T cells sorted from spleen or lymph node cells, taken before intestinal transplant. The origin of the receptors is a human donor who received an intestinal transplant.

The V call is TRBV11-2, the J call TRBJ1-6; D is undetermined. This CDR3 has 14 residues. The ends were cut back, 1 base at V and 10 bases at J, with 11 bases in the middle. Germline-derived CDR1 and CDR2 are SGHAT and FQNNGV. The CDR3 region is CASSLGQYHSPLHF. The CDR3 DNA follows: TGTGCCAGCAGCTTAGGCCAGTACCACTCACCCCTCCACTTT.

The gene calls are TRBV2 and TRBJ1-1; D is unresolved. There are 15 residues in the CDR3. V was pared by 3 bases and J by 7 bases, with 18 bases between. CDR1 and CDR2 (germline): SNHLY, FYNNEI. The CDR3 DNA sequence: TGTGCCAGCAGTGAGGGCGGAGGAACATTGTATGAAGCTTTCTTT. This codes for CASSEGGGTLYEAFF.

V and J are TRBV6-5 and TRBJ2-3, with 8 bases identical to TRBD1. Germline V gene sequence: CDR1 MNHEY, CDR2 SVGAGI. This CDR3 spans 15 amino acids. Trimming at V came to 5 bases and at J to 5 bases, leaving 9 bases not matched to a gene. The DNA for the CDR3 is TGTGCCAGCAGTACCTCAGGGGGCGCGGGAGATACGCAGTATTTT. This gives the protein CASSTSGGAGDTQYF.

The chain joins TRBV6-5 to TRBJ1-1; perhaps TRBD1 as D (6 bases). The CDR3 has 13 residues. The V end lost 2 bases, the J end lost 7 bases, and 11 bases lay between the germline ends. CDR1 is MNHEY and CDR2 is SVGAGI in the germline V gene. The CDR3 loop reads CASSYPQGIEAFF. In DNA form, the CDR3 reads TGTGCCAGCAGTTACCCCCAGGGGATTGAAGCTTTCTTT.

The gene calls are TRBV6-5 and TRBJ1-1; no definite D call. The CDR3 is made up of 15 amino acids. Deletions cut 1 base from V and 0 bases from J, with 9 bases between. Germline lookup yields CDR1 MNHEY and CDR2 SVGAGI. CDR3 bases: TGTGCCAGCAGTTACTTGGGCAGCATGAACACTGAAGCTTTCTTT. Its protein product is CASSYLGSMNTEAFF.

This CDR3 reads CASSHPQDTEAFF. In DNA, the CDR3 is TGTGCCAGCAGCCATCCACAAGACACTGAAGCTTTCTTT. The chain carries TRBV6-5 and TRBJ1-1; D uncertain. Germline V CDR1 and CDR2: MNHEY, SVGAGI. There are 13 residues in the CDR3. V was cut by 6 bases and J by 3 bases, with 11 bases left in between.

The V gene is TRBV7-9, the J gene TRBJ2-1; 8 bases align to TRBD2. Germline CDR1 is SEHNR and CDR2 is FQNEAQ (reference sequence). The CDR3 is made up of 12 amino acids. Trimming took 7 bases from V and 9 from J; bases not matched to a gene: 5. CDR3 nucleotide sequence: TGTGCCAGCACCCCGGCGGGAGGTGAGCAGTTCTTC. It encodes CASTPAGGEQFF.

This clone showed up just a few times. The chain recombines TRBV6-6 with TRBJ2-7, with 7 bases matching TRBD2. Germline-derived CDR1 and CDR2 are MNHNY and SVGAGI (reference sequence). The CDR3 totals 15 residues. J was trimmed by 0 bases and V by 5 bases; bases with no gene match: 7. The DNA for the CDR3 is TGTGCCAGCAGTGGCCCGCGGGGGAGCTCCTACGAGCAGTACTTC. Its protein product is CASSGPRGSSYEQYF.

The gene calls are TRBV5-1 and TRBJ1-3; D unclear. Germline CDR1 SGHRS, CDR2 YFSETQ. V dropped 2 bases and J dropped 0 bases, with 15 bases sitting between them. The CDR3 covers 17 residues. The CDR3 region has the DNA TGCGCCAGCAGCTTTGTCGCGGGCCGAAGCTCTGGAAACACCATATATTTT. Amino acids: CASSFVAGRSSGNTIYF.

This chain links TRBV6-5 with TRBJ1-1; D unresolved. There are 14 residues in the CDR3. Trimming left V 2 bases short and J 4 bases short, with 11 bases between. Germline lookup yields CDR1 MNHEY and CDR2 SVGAGI. The DNA of the CDR3 is TGTGCCAGCAGTTACACCGAGGGCGGCACTGAAGCTTTCTTT. It codes for CASSYTEGGTEAFF.

The chain links TRBV5-6 to TRBJ2-5; D call uncertain. The CDR3 has 14 amino acids. The V and J ends lost 2 bases and 1 base respectively, with 9 bases between them. Looked up from germline, CDR1 is SGHDT and CDR2 is YYEEEE. CDR3 residues: CASSLEPVQETQYF. DNA of the CDR3: TGTGCCAGCAGCTTAGAACCGGTCCAAGAGACCCAGTACTTC. Complete variable domain (other parts from reference TRBV5-6 and TRBJ2-5): DAGVTQSPTHLIKTRGQQVTLRCSPKSGHDTVSWYQQALGQGPQFIFQYYEEEERQRGNFPDRFSGHQFPNYSSELNVNALLLGDSALYLCASSLEPVQETQYFGPGTRLLVL.

This chain connects TRBV11-2 to TRBJ2-7, with D unresolved. Deletions cut 4 bases from V and 2 bases from J, with 12 bases between. The germline V gene encodes CDR1 SGHAT and CDR2 FQNNGV. CDR3 size: 14 residues. CDR3 sequence (DNA): TGTGCCAGCAGCTACGGGTCGGAGACCTACGAGCAGTACTTC. Residues: CASSYGSETYEQYF.

Written as DNA, the CDR3 is TGTGCCAGCAGCGTAGCACAGAACCCCTACGAGCAGTACTTC. Its protein product is CASSVAQNPYEQYF. The chain is built from TRBV9 and TRBJ2-7; no clear D. Trimming shortened V by 0 bases and J by 2 bases, and 9 bases separated the two germline ends. CDR3 size: 14 residues. CDR1 SGDLS and CDR2 YYNGEE come from the germline V gene.

The chain employs TRBV5-1 and TRBJ1-4; 9 bases map to TRBD1. V gave up 5 bases and J gave up 3 bases; unmatched junction bases: 14. CDR1 and CDR2 (germline): SGHRS, YFSETQ. The CDR3 is 18 residues long. The CDR3 DNA is TGCGCCAGCAGACTGGGGACAGGGTGGATTGGACCTAATGAAAAACTGTTTTTT. Protein: CASRLGTGWIGPNEKLFF.

The rearrangement joins TRBV2 to TRBJ2-5, with 11 nucleotides matching TRBD2. The germline V gene has CDR1 SNHLY and CDR2 FYNNEI. Trimming took 6 bases from V and 1 from J; bases not matched to a gene: 7. This CDR3 is 16 amino acids long. CDR3 sequence (DNA): TGTGCCAGCAGGGACCCCACTAGCGGGGGCCAAGAGACCCAGTACTTC. The encoded protein is CASRDPTSGGQETQYF.

The J gene is TRBJ1-2, the V gene TRBV9, with 7 bases fitting TRBD1. The CDR3 is made up of 15 amino acids. CDR1 and CDR2 (germline): SGDLS, YYNGEE. Trimming took 3 bases from V and 8 from J; bases not matched to a gene: 13. The DNA of the CDR3 is TGTGCCAGCAGCGCCGGTGGACAGGACAGCTGGGGCTACACCTTC. This codes for CASSAGGQDSWGYTF.

V is TRBV5-4 and J is TRBJ2-1; D is unclear. V was trimmed by 4 bases and J by 10 bases, leaving 9 bases between them. This CDR3 is built from 11 residues. The V gene's germline CDR1 is SGHNT and CDR2 YYREEE (reference sequence). The CDR3 is CASSTLEEQFF. The CDR3 nucleotides are TGTGCCAGCAGCACCCTAGAGGAGCAGTTCTTC.

This rearrangement joins TRBV5-1 to TRBJ1-1; 10 bases fit TRBD1. V lost 4 bases to trimming and J lost 10 bases; unmatched junction nucleotides: 7. The CDR3 has 13 residues. Per the germline V gene, CDR1 is SGHRS and CDR2 is YFSETQ. In DNA, the CDR3 is TGCGCCAGCAGCCTTAACCGGGACAGGGGAGCTTTCTTT. Its translation: CASSLNRDRGAFF.

V is TRBV5-1 and J is TRBJ1-2, with TRBD1 matching 11 bases. Per germline, CDR1 SGHRS and CDR2 YFSETQ. This CDR3 region has 13 residues. V shed 3 bases and J 8 bases; nucleotides not matched to a gene: 3. The CDR3 coding sequence is TGCGCCAGCAGCTGGACAGGGGGCGCGGGCTACACCTTC. As protein: CASSWTGGAGYTF. Based on the CDR3 plus reference TRBV5-1 and TRBJ1-2, the full variable domain is KAGVTQTPRYLIKTRGQQVTLSCSPISGHRSVSWYQQTPGQGLQFLFEYFSETQRNKGNFPGRFSGRQFSNSRSEMNVSTLELGDSALYLCASSWTGGAGYTFGSGTRLTVV.

This chain joins TRBV6-6 and TRBJ2-3, with 8 bases fitting TRBD2. CDR1 and CDR2 from the germline V gene are MNHNY and SVGAGI (reference sequence). J gave up 6 bases and V 10 bases, and 12 bases lay outside the gene matches. The CDR3 is 14 residues long. CDR3 DNA: TGTGCCACCTACCTCGGGGGGGCCGAGGATACGCAGTATTTT. Amino acid sequence: CATYLGGAEDTQYF.

The chain carries TRBV5-1 and TRBJ1-1; D call uncertain. The ends were cut back, 0 bases at V and 0 bases at J, with 3 bases in the middle. This CDR3 contains 13 residues. Germline V gene sequence: CDR1 SGHRS, CDR2 YFSETQ. CDR3 amino acids: CASSLAVNTEAFF. The CDR3 DNA reads TGCGCCAGCAGCTTGGCGGTGAACACTGAAGCTTTCTTT.

This clone was counted a few times. The chain combines TRBV4-1 with TRBJ1-1; TRBD1 might be the D (5 bases). This CDR3 has 14 residues. The V end lost 0 bases, the J end lost 4 bases, and 9 bases lay between the germline ends. The germline V gene has CDR1 MGHRA and CDR2 YSYEKL. The CDR3 bases are TGCGCCAGCAGCCAAGAGGCGGGGGGCACTGAAGCTTTCTTT. Its protein product is CASSQEAGGTEAFF.

This chain links TRBV7-2 with TRBJ1-1; D remains unclear. Germline V CDR1 and CDR2: SGHTA, FQGNSA. The CDR3 extends over 13 amino acids. The V end was cut by 5 bases, the J end by 1 base, with 8 bases between. The CDR3 region is CASSPNWNTEAFF. Written as DNA, the CDR3 is TGTGCCAGCAGCCCTAATTGGAACACTGAAGCTTTCTTT.

In its sample, this clone was seen a few times. This chain connects TRBV29-1 to TRBJ1-5; possible D gene TRBD1, 6 bases. The CDR3 is made up of 13 amino acids. V was shortened by 6 bases and J by 7 bases, with 16 bases between the two germline ends. Per the germline V gene, CDR1 is SQVTM and CDR2 is ANQGSEA. CDR3 loop: CSVATGQGQPQHF. As DNA, the CDR3 is TGCAGCGTGGCCACAGGGCAGGGCCAGCCCCAGCATTTT.

This CDR3 reads CASSVPQQGPTDTQYF. CDR3 coding DNA: TGTGCCAGCAGCGTACCCCAACAGGGACCCACAGATACGCAGTATTTT. This chain uses TRBV9 with TRBJ2-3; D is possibly TRBD1 (6 bases). Per the germline V gene, CDR1 is SGDLS and CDR2 is YYNGEE. The CDR3 has 16 residues. Trimming took 1 base from V and 2 from J, leaving 14 bases between them.

The chain employs TRBV4-1 and TRBJ1-1; D might be TRBD1 (5 bases). V lost 1 base and J 1 base, leaving 10 bases between the germline ends. The length of the CDR3 is 15 residues. The germline V gene encodes CDR1 MGHRA and CDR2 YSYEKL. The DNA for the CDR3 is TGCGCCAGCAGCCAAGGCCCGGGGGGGAACACTGAAGCTTTCTTT. Its protein product is CASSQGPGGNTEAFF.